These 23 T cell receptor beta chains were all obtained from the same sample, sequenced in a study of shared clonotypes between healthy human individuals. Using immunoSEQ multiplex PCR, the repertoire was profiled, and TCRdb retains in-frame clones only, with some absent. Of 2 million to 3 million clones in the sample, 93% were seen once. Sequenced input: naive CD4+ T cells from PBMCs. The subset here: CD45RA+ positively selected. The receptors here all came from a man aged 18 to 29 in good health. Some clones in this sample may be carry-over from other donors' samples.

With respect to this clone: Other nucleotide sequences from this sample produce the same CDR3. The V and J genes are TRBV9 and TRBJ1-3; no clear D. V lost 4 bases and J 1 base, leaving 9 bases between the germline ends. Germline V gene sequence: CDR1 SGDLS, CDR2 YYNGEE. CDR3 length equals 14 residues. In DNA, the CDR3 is TGTGCCAGCAGCCCCCGGCGGTCTGGAAACACCATATATTTT. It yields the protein CASSPRRSGNTIYF.

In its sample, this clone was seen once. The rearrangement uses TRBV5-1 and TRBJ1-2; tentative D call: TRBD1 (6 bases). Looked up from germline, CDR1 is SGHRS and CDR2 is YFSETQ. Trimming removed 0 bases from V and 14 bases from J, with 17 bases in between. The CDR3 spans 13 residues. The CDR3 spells CASSLAAARDKTF. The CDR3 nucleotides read TGCGCCAGCAGCTTGGCGGCGGCGAGGGACAAGACCTTC.

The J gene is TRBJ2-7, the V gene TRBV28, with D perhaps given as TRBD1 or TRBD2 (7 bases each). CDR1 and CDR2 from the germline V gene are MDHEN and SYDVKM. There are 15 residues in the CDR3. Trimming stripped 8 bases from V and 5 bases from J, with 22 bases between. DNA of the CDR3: TGTGCCAGCCTAGTGGGAGGGGGCATCGGGAACGAGCAGTACTTC. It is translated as CASLVGGGIGNEQYF.

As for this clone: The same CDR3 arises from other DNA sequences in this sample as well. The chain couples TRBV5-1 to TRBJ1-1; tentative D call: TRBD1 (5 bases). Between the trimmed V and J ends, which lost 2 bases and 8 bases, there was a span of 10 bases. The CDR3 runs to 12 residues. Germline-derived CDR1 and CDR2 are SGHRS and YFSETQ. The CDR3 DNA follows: TGCGCCAGCAGCTTATCGGGGACCGAAGCTTTCTTT. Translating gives CASSLSGTEAFF. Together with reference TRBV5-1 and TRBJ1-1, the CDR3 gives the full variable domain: KAGVTQTPRYLIKTRGQQVTLSCSPISGHRSVSWYQQTPGQGLQFLFEYFSETQRNKGNFPGRFSGRQFSNSRSEMNVSTLELGDSALYLCASSLSGTEAFFGQGTRLTVV.

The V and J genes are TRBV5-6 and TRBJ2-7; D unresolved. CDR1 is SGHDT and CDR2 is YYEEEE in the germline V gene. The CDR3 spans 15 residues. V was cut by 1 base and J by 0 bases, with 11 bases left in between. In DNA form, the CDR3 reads TGTGCCAGCAGCTTGCCCGGAGAAAGCTCCTACGAGCAGTACTTC. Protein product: CASSLPGESSYEQYF.

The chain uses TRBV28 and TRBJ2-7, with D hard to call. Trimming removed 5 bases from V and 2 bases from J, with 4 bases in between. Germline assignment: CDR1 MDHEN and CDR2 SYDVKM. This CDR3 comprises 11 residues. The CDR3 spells CASSLPYEQYF. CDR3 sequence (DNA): TGTGCCAGCAGTCTTCCCTACGAGCAGTACTTC.

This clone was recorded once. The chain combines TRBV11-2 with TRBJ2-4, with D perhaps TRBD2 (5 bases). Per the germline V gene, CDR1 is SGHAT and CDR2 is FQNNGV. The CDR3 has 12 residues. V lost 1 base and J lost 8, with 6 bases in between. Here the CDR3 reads CASSLGGDIQYF. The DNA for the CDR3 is TGTGCCAGCAGCTTAGGGGGAGACATTCAGTACTTC. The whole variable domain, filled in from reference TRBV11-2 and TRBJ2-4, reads EAGVAQSPRYKIIEKRQSVAFWCNPISGHATLYWYQQILGQGPKLLIQFQNNGVVDDSQLPKDRFSAERLKGVDSTLKIQPAKLEDSAVYLCASSLGGDIQYFGAGTRLSVL.

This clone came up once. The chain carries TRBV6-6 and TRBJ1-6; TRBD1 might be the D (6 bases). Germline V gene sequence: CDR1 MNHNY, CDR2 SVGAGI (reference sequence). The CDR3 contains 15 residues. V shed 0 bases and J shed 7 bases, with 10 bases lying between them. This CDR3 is CASSYSAGVNSPLHF. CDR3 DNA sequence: TGTGCCAGCAGTTACTCGGCAGGGGTAAATTCACCCCTCCACTTT.

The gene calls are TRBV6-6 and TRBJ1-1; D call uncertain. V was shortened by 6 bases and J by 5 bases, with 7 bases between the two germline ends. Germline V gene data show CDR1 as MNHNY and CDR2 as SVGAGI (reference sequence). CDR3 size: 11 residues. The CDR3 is CASREGTEAFF. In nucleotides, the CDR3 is TGTGCCAGCAGGGAGGGTACTGAAGCTTTCTTT.

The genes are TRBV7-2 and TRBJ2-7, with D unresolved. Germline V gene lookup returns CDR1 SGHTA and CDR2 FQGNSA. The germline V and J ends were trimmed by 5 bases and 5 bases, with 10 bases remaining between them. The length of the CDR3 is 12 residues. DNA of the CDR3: TGTGCCAGCAGCCCCGTGGGCCACGAGCAGTACTTC. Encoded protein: CASSPVGHEQYF.

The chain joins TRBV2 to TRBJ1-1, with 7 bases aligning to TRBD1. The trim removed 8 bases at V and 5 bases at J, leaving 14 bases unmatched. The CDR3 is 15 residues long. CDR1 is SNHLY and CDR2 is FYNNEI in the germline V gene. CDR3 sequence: CASGAATGRGTEAFF. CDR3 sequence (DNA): TGTGCCAGCGGCGCCGCGACAGGGCGAGGAACTGAAGCTTTCTTT.

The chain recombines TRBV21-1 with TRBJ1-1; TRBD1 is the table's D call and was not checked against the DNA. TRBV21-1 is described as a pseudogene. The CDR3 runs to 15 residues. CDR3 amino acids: CASSPSRGQGLEAFF. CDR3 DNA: TGTGCCAGCAGCCCCAGCCGCGGACAGGGGCTTGAAGCTTTCTTT.

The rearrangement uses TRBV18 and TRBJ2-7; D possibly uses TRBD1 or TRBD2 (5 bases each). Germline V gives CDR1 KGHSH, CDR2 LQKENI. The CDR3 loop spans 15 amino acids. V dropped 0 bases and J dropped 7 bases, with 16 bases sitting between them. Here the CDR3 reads CASSPPGDLGAEQYF. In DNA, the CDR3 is TGTGCCAGCTCACCACCGGGGGATTTGGGCGCGGAGCAGTACTTC.

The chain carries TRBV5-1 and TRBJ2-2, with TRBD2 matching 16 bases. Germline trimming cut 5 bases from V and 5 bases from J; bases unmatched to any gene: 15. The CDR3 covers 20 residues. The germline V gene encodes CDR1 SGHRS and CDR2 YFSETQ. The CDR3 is CASRGPGTSGRARWTGELFF. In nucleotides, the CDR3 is TGCGCCAGCAGGGGCCCCGGGACTAGCGGGAGGGCCCGGTGGACCGGGGAGCTGTTTTTT.

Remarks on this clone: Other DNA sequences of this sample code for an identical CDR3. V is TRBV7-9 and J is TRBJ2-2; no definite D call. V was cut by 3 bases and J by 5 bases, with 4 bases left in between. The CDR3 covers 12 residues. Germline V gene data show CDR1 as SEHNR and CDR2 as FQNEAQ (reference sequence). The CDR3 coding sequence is TGTGCCAGCAGCTTTTCGACCGGGGAGCTGTTTTTT. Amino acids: CASSFSTGELFF.

The DNA of the CDR3 is TGCGCCAGCAGCCCCGGGGGGGGCATTGCAAACTATGGCTACACCTTC. Translating it yields CASSPGGGIANYGYTF. The V gene is TRBV5-1, the J gene TRBJ1-2; perhaps TRBD1 as D (6 bases). Trimming stripped 4 bases from V and 2 bases from J, with 18 bases between. Germline-derived CDR1 and CDR2 are SGHRS and YFSETQ. The CDR3 runs 16 residues.

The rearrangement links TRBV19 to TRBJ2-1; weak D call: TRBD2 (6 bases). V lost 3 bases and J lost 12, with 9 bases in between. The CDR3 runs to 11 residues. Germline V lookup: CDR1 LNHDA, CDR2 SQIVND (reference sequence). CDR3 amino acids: CASSIKGGQFF. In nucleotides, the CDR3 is TGTGCCAGTAGTATCAAGGGAGGGCAGTTCTTC.

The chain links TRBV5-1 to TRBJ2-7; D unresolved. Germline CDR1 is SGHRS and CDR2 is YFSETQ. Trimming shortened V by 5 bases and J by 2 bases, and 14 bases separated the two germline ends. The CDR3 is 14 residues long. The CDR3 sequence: CASRISERPYEQYF. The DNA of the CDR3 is TGCGCCAGCAGAATCTCGGAGAGACCCTACGAGCAGTACTTC.

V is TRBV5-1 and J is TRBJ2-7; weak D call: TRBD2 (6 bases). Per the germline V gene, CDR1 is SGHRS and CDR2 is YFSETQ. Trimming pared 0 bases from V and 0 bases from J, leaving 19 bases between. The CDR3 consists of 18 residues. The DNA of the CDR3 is TGCGCCAGCAGCTTGGGATCGGCGTTTCGGGGGAACTCCTACGAGCAGTACTTC. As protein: CASSLGSAFRGNSYEQYF.

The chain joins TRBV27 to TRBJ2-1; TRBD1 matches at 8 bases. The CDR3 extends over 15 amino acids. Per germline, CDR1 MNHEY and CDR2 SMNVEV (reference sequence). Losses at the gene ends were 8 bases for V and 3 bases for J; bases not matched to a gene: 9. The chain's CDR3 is CASQRDRSGYNEQFF. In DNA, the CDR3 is TGTGCCAGCCAAAGGGACAGGTCGGGCTACAATGAGCAGTTCTTC.

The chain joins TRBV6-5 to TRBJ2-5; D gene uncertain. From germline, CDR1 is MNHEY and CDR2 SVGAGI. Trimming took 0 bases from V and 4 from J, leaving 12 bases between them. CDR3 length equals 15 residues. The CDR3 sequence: CASSYSTQLGETQYF. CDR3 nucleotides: TGTGCCAGCAGTTACTCCACACAGTTGGGAGAGACCCAGTACTTC.

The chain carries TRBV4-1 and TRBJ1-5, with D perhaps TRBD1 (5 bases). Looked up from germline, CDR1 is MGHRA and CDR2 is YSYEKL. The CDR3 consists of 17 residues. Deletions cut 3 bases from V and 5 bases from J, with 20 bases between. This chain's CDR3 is CASSQIPAGDPYQPQHF. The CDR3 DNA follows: TGCGCCAGCAGCCAGATTCCGGCGGGGGATCCCTATCAGCCCCAGCATTTT.

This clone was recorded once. The CDR3 reads CASIQLAGGMSYEQYF. The CDR3 DNA follows: TGTGCCAGCATCCAACTAGCGGGAGGTATGTCCTACGAGCAGTACTTC. This sequence joins TRBV7-8 and TRBJ2-7; 12 bases fit TRBD2. V shed 7 bases, J shed 1 base, and the junction held 8 bases outside the gene matches. The CDR3 covers 16 residues. CDR1 SGHVS and CDR2 FQNEAQ come from the germline V gene.